This is a list of T cell receptor beta chains from one sample in a study of regulatory T cells in long-lasting Graves disease. TCRdb used MiXCR to reprocess the multiplex PCR reads, holding one entry per CDR3 protein. The sample records approximately 440,000 distinct CDR3 sequences, around 16% being singletons. This sample was also put to use in a study of T cells in Graves' hyperthyroidism and ophthalmopathy.

Sequences were derived from peripheral blood mononuclear cells (PBMCs), sampled at new diagnosis, from a patient treated with antithyroid drugs. These TCRs come from a man aged 40-49 years with Graves disease. Each CDR3 is given with its conserved first and last residue. A D gene is named only where the DNA matches it firmly. Clone size appears in some rows only: once, few, many, or a class for an expanded clone.

j_call v_call clone_size d_call cdr3_length cdr3_aa cdr3_nt
TRBJ1-5 TRBV2 many . 14 CASSELQDNQPQHF TGTGCCAGCAGTGAGTTGCAAGACAATCAGCCCCAGCATTTT
TRBJ1-4 TRBV20-1 many . 15 CSAASVGKRREKLFF TGCAGTGCTGCCTCCGTCGGGAAAAGACGTGAAAAACTGTTTTTT
TRBJ2-2 TRBV9 few . 15 CASSVGGANTGELFF TGTGCCAGCAGCGTAGGTGGTGCGAACACCGGGGAGCTGTTTTTT
TRBJ2-7 TRBV18 many . 12 CASSPVMDEQYF TGTGCCAGCTCACCAGTGATGGACGAGCAGTACTTC
TRBJ2-7 TRBV12-3/TRBV12-4 few . 15 CASSLGLKSSYEQYF TGTGCCAGCAGTCTGGGACTGAAGAGCTCCTACGAGCAGTACTTC
TRBJ2-3 TRBV6-4 . TRBD1 15 CASRYRGSSTDTQYF TGTGCCAGCAGGTACAGGGGGTCTAGCACAGATACGCAGTATTTT
TRBJ2-1 TRBV12-3/TRBV12-4 many . 14 CASSPVGRGNEQFF TGTGCCAGCAGTCCCGTAGGGAGAGGCAATGAGCAGTTCTTC
TRBJ2-7 TRBV19 . . 14 CASSTRSSNNEQYF TGTGCCAGTAGTACTCGGTCCTCAAATAACGAGCAGTACTTC
TRBJ2-5 TRBV10-3 many . 12 CAISESEETQYF TGTGCCATCAGTGAGTCAGAAGAGACCCAGTACTTC
TRBJ2-1 TRBV7-3 many TRBD2 20 CASSLHPRGGGSSSYNEQFF TGTGCCAGCAGCTTACACCCCCGGGGCGGGGGATCGAGCTCCTACAATGAGCAGTTCTTC
TRBJ2-7 TRBV30 many TRBD2 14 CAWSREGISYEQYF TGTGCCTGGAGTCGGGAGGGCATCTCCTACGAGCAGTACTTC
TRBJ2-1 TRBV11-3 many TRBD1 16 CASSPTLDRGEYEQFF TGTGCCAGCAGCCCGACCTTGGACAGGGGAGAATATGAGCAGTTCTTC
TRBJ2-6 TRBV7-9 few . 13 CASEISGANVLTF TGTGCCAGCGAGATCTCTGGGGCCAACGTCCTGACTTTC
TRBJ1-1 TRBV6-2/TRBV6-3 . . 15 CASSRYAITNTEAFF TGTGCCAGCAGCCGATACGCTATAACTAACACTGAAGCTTTCTTT
TRBJ2-7 TRBV6-1 many . 16 CASSIDGTAVSYEQYF TGTGCCAGCAGTATTGACGGGACGGCGGTCTCCTACGAGCAGTACTTC
TRBJ1-6 TRBV5-1 . . 14 CASSLGEFRSPLHF TGCGCCAGCAGCTTAGGGGAATTCAGGTCACCCCTCCACTTT
TRBJ2-1 TRBV11-2 many TRBD1 15 CASSQGQGSYNEQFF TGTGCCAGCAGCCAAGGACAGGGCTCCTACAATGAGCAGTTCTTC
TRBJ2-1 TRBV9 . . 15 CASSVGQELDYEQFF TGTGCCAGCAGCGTAGGGCAAGAATTAGATTATGAGCAGTTCTTC
TRBJ2-3 TRBV5-4 . TRBD2 17 CASSLGGLAGVKDTQYF TGTGCCAGCAGCCTCGGGGGACTAGCGGGGGTTAAAGATACGCAGTATTTT
TRBJ2-1 TRBV20-1 once . 16 CSARDWVEVTGNEQFF TGCAGTGCTAGAGATTGGGTAGAGGTCACGGGGAATGAGCAGTTCTTC
TRBJ2-5 TRBV2 many TRBD2 15 CASSGGLAGRETQYF TGTGCCAGCAGTGGGGGACTAGCGGGAAGAGAGACCCAGTACTTC
TRBJ2-7 TRBV20-1 many . 15 CSARDLPGPSYEQYF TGCAGTGCTAGAGACCTACCGGGCCCTTCCTACGAGCAGTACTTC
TRBJ2-7 TRBV24-1 many TRBD2 14 CATSDGTSGNEQYF TGTGCCACCAGTGACGGGACTAGCGGAAACGAGCAGTACTTC
TRBJ2-5 TRBV6-2/TRBV6-3 . . 15 CASTTGGGYQETQYF TGTGCCAGCACCACAGGGGGGGGTTACCAAGAGACCCAGTACTTC
TRBJ2-7 TRBV6-2/TRBV6-3 once TRBD1 16 CASSSTGTGVLYEQYF TGTGCCAGCAGTTCCACCGGGACAGGAGTCCTCTACGAGCAGTACTTC
TRBJ2-7 TRBV2 many TRBD1 16 CASRDTPGQSSYEQYF TGTGCCAGCAGGGATACGCCGGGACAGAGCTCCTACGAGCAGTACTTC
TRBJ2-5 TRBV15 . TRBD2 15 CATSRGLAGAETQYF TGTGCCACCAGCAGGGGACTAGCGGGAGCAGAGACCCAGTACTTC
TRBJ2-5 TRBV7-6 . TRBD2 15 CASSLAAGYQETQYF TGTGCCAGCAGCTTAGCAGCGGGGTACCAAGAGACCCAGTACTTC
TRBJ2-7 TRBV28 many . 14 CASRSSRRSYEQYF TGTGCCAGCAGGTCCTCGAGGAGATCCTACGAGCAGTACTTC
TRBJ2-1 TRBV10-1 few TRBD1 15 CASSEPGQGYGEQFF TGCGCCAGCAGTGAACCGGGACAGGGATACGGTGAGCAGTTCTTC
TRBJ1-4 TRBV12-3/TRBV12-4 many . 16 CASSPNLLGRNEKLFF TGTGCCAGCAGCCCTAATCTACTGGGCAGAAATGAAAAACTGTTTTTT
TRBJ1-6 TRBV2 . . 15 CASTWSAGGNSPLHF TGTGCCAGCACTTGGTCAGCGGGGGGTAATTCACCCCTCCACTTT
TRBJ2-7 TRBV20-1 many TRBD2 18 CSAGGDGRTSGLSYEQYF TGCAGTGCTGGAGGGGACGGAAGGACTAGCGGGCTTTCCTACGAGCAGTACTTC
TRBJ2-3 TRBV28 many . 17 CASSTLRGITDTDTQYF TGTGCCAGCAGTACCCTCCGGGGGATTACGGACACAGATACGCAGTATTTT
TRBJ1-1 TRBV5-1 many . 15 CASSHVLGTNTEAFF TGCGCCAGCAGCCATGTTTTAGGTACAAACACTGAAGCTTTCTTT
TRBJ2-3 TRBV24-1 many . 12 CATSRGPDTQYF TGTGCCACCAGTCGGGGACCAGATACGCAGTATTTT
TRBJ2-3 TRBV2 many . 13 CASREGSIDTQYF TGTGCCAGCAGAGAGGGATCCATCGATACGCAGTATTTT
TRBJ2-7 TRBV28 . . 12 CASVIRVGEQYF TGTGCCAGCGTGATCCGGGTGGGCGAGCAGTACTTC
TRBJ2-7 TRBV6-1 . TRBD2 13 CASNLAGSYEQYF TGTGCCAGCAATCTAGCGGGTTCTTACGAGCAGTACTTC
TRBJ2-7 TRBV20-1 many . 13 CSAKGRSPYEQYF TGCAGTGCTAAGGGCAGATCTCCCTACGAGCAGTACTTC